This TCR beta chain is from a study of brain T cells in children with intractable seizures. Data came from immunoSEQ multiplex PCR; TCRdb stores just in-frame clones and leaves some out. The profile covers under 400,000 clones, with about 93% appearing a single time and around 6% taken by the ten largest. Stated time point: blood from clinic visit 5 months post-surgery; TSC patient then seizure free. Only cases whose brain tissue showed the highest T cell transcript signatures were sequenced. This sample comprised peripheral blood, obtained 4 to 6 months after surgery. The sequence was obtained from a boy in the first two years of life with tuberous sclerosis and intractable seizures.

The CDR3: CATSRDYLRDRAYEQYF. Here the CDR3 DNA reads TGTGCCACCAGCAGAGACTACCTTCGGGACAGAGCCTACGAGCAGTACTTC. The chain is built from TRBV15 and TRBJ2-7, with 7 bases lining up with TRBD1. V lost 0 bases, J lost 2 bases, and 10 bases stayed unmatched. Germline V gene data show CDR1 as LNHNV and CDR2 as YYDKDF (reference sequence). This CDR3 spans 17 amino acids. Complete variable domain (other parts from reference TRBV15 and TRBJ2-7): DAMVIQNPRYQVTQFGKPVTLSCSQTLNHNVMYWYQQKSSQAPKLLFHYYDKDFNNEADTPDNFQSRRPNTSFCFLDIRSPGLGDTAMYLCATSRDYLRDRAYEQYFGPGTRLTVT.